The 28 T cell receptor beta chains given below trace back to one sample, sequenced in a study of vaccination and CD4 T cells after COVID-19. Treatment meaning: roughly 11-day PBMC culture with coronavirus spike peptide pools or control peptides (ViraFEST assay). Antigens for these TCRs are unknown. Sequenced with the Oncomine TCR Beta short-read assay was DNA taken from cultured CD4+ T cells. TCRdb redid the calling of the PCR reads with MiXCR, one entry per CDR3 protein. The table has 8,000 to 8,500 distinct CDR3 sequences, around 60% seen once. Sequencing was performed on CD4+ T cells from blood, cultured in vitro. The receptors stem from a human donor who had recovered from COVID-19.

In its sample, this clonotype was seen a few times. V and J are TRBV7-8 and TRBJ1-2, with D tentatively TRBD1 (6 bases). The V end was cut by 5 bases, the J end by 6 bases, with 10 bases between. The CDR3 has 12 amino acids. Germline V gene sequence: CDR1 SGHVS, CDR2 FQNEAQ. CDR3 bases: TGTGCCAGCAGCCGTAACAGGGATGGCTACACCTTC. This encodes CASSRNRDGYTF.

This clonotype has just a few counts. The genes are TRBV20-1 and TRBJ1-1, with TRBD1 identical over 11 bases. The CDR3 loop spans 16 amino acids. The ends lost 4 bases at V and 4 bases at J; junction bases unmatched: 11. Germline CDR1 reads DFQATT; CDR2 reads SNEGSKA (reference sequence). In DNA, the CDR3 is TGCAGTGCTACCCGGGACAGGGGGACCAGGGGCACTGAAGCTTTCTTT. As protein: CSATRDRGTRGTEAFF.

The rearrangement links TRBV7-2 to TRBJ2-7; tentative D call: TRBD2 (5 bases). CDR1 and CDR2 (germline): SGHTA, FQGNSA. This CDR3 has 16 residues. V lost 2 bases and J 4 bases, leaving 18 bases between the germline ends. The CDR3 DNA is TGTGCCAGCAGCTTACGGGCCTCGGGGATTCGGTACGAGCAGTACTTC. Translated: CASSLRASGIRYEQYF.

The chain employs TRBV7-3 and TRBJ2-7; weak D call: TRBD2 (7 bases). Looked up from germline, CDR1 is SGHTA and CDR2 is FQGTGA. V lost 2 bases and J lost 6, with 14 bases in between. The CDR3 spans 14 residues. The CDR3 here is CASSLAGAQGEQYF. DNA of the CDR3: TGTGCCAGCAGCTTAGCGGGGGCTCAGGGCGAGCAGTACTTC.

This clonotype came up a few times. The chain combines TRBV6-2 or TRBV6-3 with TRBJ1-5, with 10 nucleotides matching TRBD1. With 7 bases clipped from V and 4 bases from J, the junction kept 10 bases outside the gene matches. The CDR3 extends over 16 amino acids. CDR1 and CDR2 from the germline V gene are MNHEY and SVGEGT. CDR3 sequence: CASTSLTGGWNQPQHF. CDR3 coding DNA: TGTGCCAGCACCAGTTTGACAGGGGGCTGGAATCAGCCCCAGCATTTT.

The chain has TRBV6-1 and TRBJ2-7; D may be TRBD2 (6 bases). The DNA matches TRBJ2-1 better at its end, which makes the J call doubtful. The CDR3 sequence is 14 residues long. Germline loops: CDR1 MNHNS, CDR2 SASEGT. The CDR3 DNA reads TGTGCCAGCTTTTCGGGAGCTTCGTCCAATGAGCAGTTCTTC. As protein: CASFSGASSNEQFF.

The rearrangement links TRBV20-1 to TRBJ2-3; D might be TRBD2 (7 bases). V dropped 0 bases and J dropped 6 bases, with 16 bases sitting between them. The CDR3 is 15 residues long. From germline, CDR1 is DFQATT and CDR2 SNEGSKA (reference sequence). DNA for the CDR3: TGCAGTGCTAGAGATGGGAGGGGGGCCGGGGATACGCAGTATTTT. This codes for CSARDGRGAGDTQYF.

J is TRBJ1-2 and V is TRBV7-8; D gene unclear. The germline V gene encodes CDR1 SGHVS and CDR2 FQNEAQ. The CDR3 has 13 amino acids. The germline V and J ends were trimmed by 1 base and 8 bases, with 11 bases remaining between them. The CDR3 sequence is CASSLVSGTGYTF. CDR3 bases: TGTGCCAGCAGCTTAGTGTCTGGTACGGGCTACACCTTC.

The gene calls are TRBV7-2 and TRBJ1-5; D unresolved. Looked up from germline, CDR1 is SGHTA and CDR2 is FQGNSA. The CDR3 length is 15 residues. Trimming shortened V by 2 bases and J by 0 bases, and 8 bases separated the two germline ends. The CDR3 region is CASSLMGSSNQPQHF. The CDR3 DNA reads as TGTGCCAGCAGCTTAATGGGGAGTAGCAATCAGCCCCAGCATTTT.

The J gene is TRBJ2-7, the V gene TRBV29-1; perhaps TRBD1 as D (6 bases). The CDR3 extends over 13 amino acids. V dropped 7 bases and J dropped 0 bases, with 13 bases sitting between them. The germline CDR1 and CDR2 sequences are SQVTM and ANQGSEA. This CDR3 reads CSASRGNSYEQYF. The CDR3, as DNA: TGCAGCGCGAGCAGGGGTAACTCCTACGAGCAGTACTTC.

The rearrangement joins TRBV20-1 to TRBJ2-4; either TRBD1 or TRBD2 may fit D (5 bases each). CDR3 length: 14 amino acids. Trimming left V 1 base short and J 7 bases short, with 14 bases between. CDR1 and CDR2 (germline): DFQATT, SNEGSKA (reference sequence). Here the CDR3 DNA reads TGCAGTGCTAGAGTAGGGGAAGGGACGAACATTCAGTACTTC. Translation: CSARVGEGTNIQYF.

This clonotype has more than one count but fewer than ten. This chain joins TRBV21-1 and TRBJ1-5; the listed D gene, TRBD1, was not tested against the DNA. TRBV21-1 is shown as a pseudogene. This CDR3 contains 17 residues. The CDR3 loop reads CASSGRTGEVSNQPQHF. In DNA, the CDR3 is TGTGCCAGCAGCGGCCGGACAGGGGAAGTTAGCAATCAGCCCCAGCATTTT.

The genes are TRBV28 and TRBJ1-2; D is undetermined. The CDR3 is 12 amino acids. The germline gives CDR1 MDHEN, CDR2 SYDVKM. V lost 3 bases, J lost 4 bases, and 6 bases lay in between. The CDR3 here is CASSFGSYGYTF. In DNA, the CDR3 is TGTGCCAGCAGTTTTGGCAGCTATGGCTACACCTTC.

The rearrangement links TRBV7-2 to TRBJ2-1; 8 nucleotides agree with TRBD1. With 3 bases clipped from V and 2 bases from J, the junction kept 6 bases outside the gene matches. The V gene's germline CDR1 is SGHTA and CDR2 FQGNSA. This CDR3 contains 16 residues. This CDR3 reads CASSLTGALPYNEQFF. The DNA of the CDR3 is TGTGCCAGCAGCTTGACAGGGGCCCTACCCTACAATGAGCAGTTCTTC.

In its sample, this clonotype was seen once. The rearrangement links TRBV7-3 to TRBJ2-1, with D unclear. Germline V gene sequence: CDR1 SGHTA, CDR2 FQGTGA. Between the trimmed V and J ends, which lost 4 bases and 8 bases, there was a span of 21 bases. The CDR3 totals 16 residues. DNA of the CDR3: TGTGCCAGCAGCTATACGGCCAGTACGATCCTCGATGAGCAGTTCTTC. Translating gives CASSYTASTILDEQFF.

The chain combines TRBV6-1 with TRBJ1-5; D unresolved. The CDR3 runs to 15 residues. V lost 4 bases and J lost 3, with 13 bases in between. Germline-derived CDR1 and CDR2 are MNHNS and SASEGT. The CDR3 coding sequence is TGTGCCAGCAGTGGGGGAAGAATAGCCAATCAGCCCCAGCATTTT. It encodes CASSGGRIANQPQHF.

In this sample, this clonotype turned up a few times. This chain links TRBV12-5 with TRBJ2-2, with 8 positions matching TRBD1. Trimming removed 5 bases from V and 0 bases from J; junction bases left unmatched: 2. Per germline, CDR1 LGHNT and CDR2 FRNRAP. This CDR3 contains 15 residues. The CDR3 nucleotides read TGTGCTAGTGGTCAGGACAGGGCGAACACCGGGGAGCTGTTTTTT. Encoded protein: CASGQDRANTGELFF.

This clonotype was recorded a few times. J is TRBJ1-2 and V is TRBV7-2, with unresolved D. CDR1 and CDR2 (germline): SGHTA, FQGNSA. V lost 5 bases and J 1 base, leaving 11 bases between the germline ends. This CDR3 has 14 amino acids. The CDR3 protein is CASSLTPHNYGYTF. The DNA for the CDR3 is TGTGCCAGCAGCCTTACGCCGCATAACTATGGCTACACCTTC.

V and J are TRBV6-2 or TRBV6-3 and TRBJ2-1, with 7 bases aligning to TRBD2. Germline V gene data show CDR1 as MNHEY and CDR2 as SVGEGT. The CDR3 is 14 amino acids. Germline trimming cut 7 bases from V and 7 bases from J; bases unmatched to any gene: 10. CDR3 nucleotides: TGTGCCAGCATAGGGCGGGGGAGGACGAATGAGCAGTTCTTC. Translated: CASIGRGRTNEQFF.

V is TRBV20-1 and J is TRBJ1-2; the D gene is possibly TRBD1 (6 bases). Trimming removed 8 bases at V and 4 bases at J, with 23 bases between. CDR3 length: 15 amino acids. Germline assignment: CDR1 DFQATT and CDR2 SNEGSKA (reference sequence). CDR3 in amino acids: CSPRGGGPLLYGYTF. DNA of the CDR3: TGCAGTCCCCGGGGCGGGGGGCCCCTTCTCTATGGCTACACCTTC.

This clonotype was seen a few times. The genes are TRBV11-3 and TRBJ1-6; a possible D gene is TRBD1 (5 bases). The length of the CDR3 is 12 residues. Deletions cut 10 bases from V and 5 bases from J, with 9 bases between. Germline-derived CDR1 and CDR2 are SGHNT and YENEEA. The CDR3: CATGTNNSPLHF. The DNA of the CDR3 is TGTGCCACCGGGACTAATAATTCACCCCTCCACTTT.

The chain is built from TRBV7-9 and TRBJ1-4; D is unresolved. The V gene lost 8 bases and the J gene lost 10 bases, with 20 bases spanning the gap. CDR3 length equals 14 residues. Germline V CDR1 and CDR2: SEHNR, FQNEAQ (reference sequence). The chain's CDR3 is CASGNGRTAGKLFF. CDR3 nucleotide sequence: TGTGCCAGCGGGAACGGACGGACGGCGGGAAAACTGTTTTTT.

This clonotype was observed a handful of times. The gene calls are TRBV20-1 and TRBJ1-2, with 7 nucleotides matching TRBD1. From germline, CDR1 is DFQATT and CDR2 SNEGSKA (reference sequence). V lost 5 bases to trimming and J lost 4 bases; unmatched junction nucleotides: 4. This CDR3 spans 12 amino acids. The CDR3 bases are TGCAGTGCTCCCCGGGACAGCTATGGCTACACCTTC. It translates to CSAPRDSYGYTF.

This chain uses TRBV5-1 with TRBJ1-6, with D perhaps matching TRBD1 (5 bases). Germline CDR1 SGHRS, CDR2 YFSETQ. CDR3 length: 14 amino acids. Trimming took 1 base from V and 10 from J, leaving 12 bases between them. CDR3 sequence: CASSLWDRGSPLHF. For the CDR3, the DNA is TGCGCCAGCAGCTTGTGGGACCGGGGATCACCCCTCCACTTT.

The chain recombines TRBV5-8 with TRBJ2-1, with 11 bases aligning to TRBD1. This CDR3 is 15 amino acids long. CDR1 is SGHTS, CDR2 YDEGEE, per germline. V shed 4 bases, J shed 3 bases, and the junction held 3 bases outside the gene matches. CDR3 residues: CASSPGQGVYNEQFF. Here the CDR3 DNA reads TGTGCCAGCAGCCCGGGACAGGGGGTCTACAATGAGCAGTTCTTC.

This chain's CDR3 is CASSLNTGMNTEAFF. CDR3 bases: TGTGCCAGCAGTCTTAACACAGGGATGAACACTGAAGCTTTCTTT. The V gene is TRBV12-3 or TRBV12-4, the J gene TRBJ1-1; TRBD1 might be the D (6 bases). V was clipped by 5 bases and J by 0 bases, with 13 bases between them. The length of the CDR3 is 15 residues.

This chain links TRBV19 with TRBJ2-1; D unclear. The germline gives CDR1 LNHDA, CDR2 SQIVND (reference sequence). This CDR3 has 13 amino acids. The V end was cut by 6 bases, the J end by 8 bases, with 14 bases between. For the CDR3, the DNA is TGTGCCAGTAGCCAAATTAGGTCCGATGAGCAGTTCTTC. It encodes CASSQIRSDEQFF.

V is TRBV28 and J is TRBJ2-7; D ambiguous. Germline-derived CDR1 and CDR2 are MDHEN and SYDVKM. This CDR3 is 12 amino acids long. V dropped 5 bases and J dropped 4 bases, with 9 bases sitting between them. CDR3 in amino acids: CASSVGIYEQYF. The CDR3 DNA reads TGTGCCAGCAGTGTAGGGATTTACGAGCAGTACTTC. Combining the CDR3 with reference TRBV28 and TRBJ2-7 gives the whole variable domain DVKVTQSSRYLVKRTGEKVFLECVQDMDHENMFWYRQDPGLGLRLIYFSYDVKMKEKGDIPEGYSVSREKKERFSLILESASTNQTSMYLCASSVGIYEQYFGPGTRLTVT.